The clone carrying this T cell receptor (beta chain) was counted only a few times. Its antigen remains unknown. Study-wide results and caveats: The TCR gene usage of tumor memory CD4+ T cells clustered together with blood and lymph node memory CD4+ cells and with lymph node naive CD4+ cells. Larger-cohort validation covered only one TCR beta V-J rearrangement.

V was pared by 7 bases and J by 4 bases, with 8 bases of the junction left unmatched. CDR1 SGHRS and CDR2 YFSETQ come from the germline V gene. This CDR3 spans 14 amino acids. Memory CD4+ cells were defined as CD4+CD45RO+CD25-. Semi-nested PCR with Nested Universal Primer A followed constant-region reverse priming of full-length variable regions. TCRdb processed the 5' RACE reads anew with MiXCR; each CDR3 protein has one entry. This sample has fewer than 80,000 distinct CDR3 sequences, with about 20% found just once. The source is a female donor with breast cancer. Sequenced material: memory CD4+ T cells sorted from a lymph node. Subset specified: memory CD4+ T cells, CD4+CD45RO+CD25-. The V gene is TRBV5-1, the J gene TRBJ2-3; 8 nucleotides agree with TRBD2. The CDR3 DNA is TGCGCCAGCTCACGGGAGGGCCTCGCAGATACGCAGTATTTT. As protein: CASSREGLADTQYF.